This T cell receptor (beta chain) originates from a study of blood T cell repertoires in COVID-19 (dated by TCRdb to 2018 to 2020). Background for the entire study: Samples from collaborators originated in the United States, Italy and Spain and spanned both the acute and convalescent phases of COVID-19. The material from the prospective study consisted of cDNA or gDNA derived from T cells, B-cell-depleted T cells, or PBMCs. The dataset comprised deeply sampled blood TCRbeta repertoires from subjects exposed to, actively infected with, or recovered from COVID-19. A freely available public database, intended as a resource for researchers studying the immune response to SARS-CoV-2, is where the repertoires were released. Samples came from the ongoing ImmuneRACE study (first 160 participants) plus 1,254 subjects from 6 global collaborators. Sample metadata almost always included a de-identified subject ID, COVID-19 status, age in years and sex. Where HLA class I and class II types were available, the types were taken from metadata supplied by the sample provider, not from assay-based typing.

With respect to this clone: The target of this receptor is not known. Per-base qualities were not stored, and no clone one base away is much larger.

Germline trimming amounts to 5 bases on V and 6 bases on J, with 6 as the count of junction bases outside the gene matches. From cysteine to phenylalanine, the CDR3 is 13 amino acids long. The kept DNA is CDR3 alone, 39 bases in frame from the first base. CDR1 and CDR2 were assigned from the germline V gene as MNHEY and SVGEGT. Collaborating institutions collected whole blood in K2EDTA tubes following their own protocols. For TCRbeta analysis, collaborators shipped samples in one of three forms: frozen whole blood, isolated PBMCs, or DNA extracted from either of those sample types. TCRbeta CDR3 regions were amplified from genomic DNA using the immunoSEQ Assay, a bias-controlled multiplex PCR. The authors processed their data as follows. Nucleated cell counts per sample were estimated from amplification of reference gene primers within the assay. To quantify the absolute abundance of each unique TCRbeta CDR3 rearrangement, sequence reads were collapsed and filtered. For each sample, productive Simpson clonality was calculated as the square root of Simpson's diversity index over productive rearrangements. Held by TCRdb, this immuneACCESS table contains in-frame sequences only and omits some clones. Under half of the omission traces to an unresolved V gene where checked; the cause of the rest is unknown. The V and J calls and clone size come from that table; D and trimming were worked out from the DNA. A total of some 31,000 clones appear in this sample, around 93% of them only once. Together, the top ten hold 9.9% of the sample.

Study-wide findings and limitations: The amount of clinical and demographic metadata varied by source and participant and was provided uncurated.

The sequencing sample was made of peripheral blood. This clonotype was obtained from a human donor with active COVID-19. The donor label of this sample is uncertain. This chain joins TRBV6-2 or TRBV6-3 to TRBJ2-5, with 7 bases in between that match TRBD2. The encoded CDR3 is CASSTWGGQTQYF. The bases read TGTGCCAGCAGTACATGGGGGGGTCAGACCCAGTACTTC.